The sequence of this T cell receptor (beta chain) was determined in a study of T-cell reconstitution after alpha-beta-depleted transplantation in children. Germline V lookup: CDR1 SGHAT, CDR2 FQNNGV. The CDR3 runs 12 residues. With 3 bases removed from V and 6 bases from J, the gap between germline ends came to 7 bases. Preparing the TCRbeta library involved the use of unique molecular identifiers. MiXCR was run by TCRdb on the PCR reads, yielding one entry per CDR3 protein. The top ten clones hold approximately 7% of a sample with some 300,000 distinct CDR3 sequences, 10% of them seen once. The study's findings and limits: T-cell counts and diversity were attributed mostly to newly produced T cells one year after transplant. High day-60 TCRbeta diversity in some patients came from surviving recipient T cells and thymic progenitors. Reportedly, alpha-beta T cells present about two months post-transplant originated from several hundred expanded clones of graft origin.

This clonotype showed up many times. Its antigen is as yet unknown. The specimen was PBMCs, collected before TCRalphabeta/CD19-depleted stem cell transplant. This rearrangement joins TRBV11-2 to TRBJ2-3; D gene uncertain. The sequence was collected from a boy under three years old with acute myeloid leukemia, due to receive a stem cell transplant. CDR3 sequence: CASSFNRDTQYF. The CDR3 nucleotides are TGTGCCAGCAGCTTCAATCGGGATACGCAGTATTTT.